These 6 T cell receptor beta chains came from one sample sequenced in a study of shared clonotypes between healthy human individuals. Sequencing was performed with immunoSEQ multiplex PCR; in TCRdb, only in-frame clones are kept and a portion is missing. The sample carries about 1.1 million clones, around 77% recorded once. Material: memory CD4+ T cells from PBMCs. As to subset: CD45RA-negative fraction. Source of these receptors: a man between 18 and 29 years old in good health. Some clones in this sample may be carry-over from other donors' samples.

The chain couples TRBV10-3 to TRBJ1-1; D call uncertain. The CDR3 sequence is 14 residues long. Germline-derived CDR1 and CDR2 are ENHRY and SYGVKD. V lost 3 bases to trimming and J lost 4 bases, with 12 bases between them. CDR3 protein: CAISDPRSGTEAFF. DNA of the CDR3: TGTGCCATCAGTGACCCGAGGAGTGGCACTGAAGCTTTCTTT.

J is TRBJ1-2 and V is TRBV7-2, with a tentative D call TRBD1 (5 bases). CDR3 length equals 14 residues. The ends were cut back, 7 bases at V and 0 bases at J, with 12 bases in the middle. CDR1 and CDR2 (germline): SGHTA, FQGNSA. The CDR3, as DNA: TGTGCCAGCACCCGAATGGGGCCTAACTATGGCTACACCTTC. This sequence encodes CASTRMGPNYGYTF. The variable domain in full, with the rest retrieved from reference TRBV7-2 and TRBJ1-2, is GAGVSQSPSNKVTEKGKDVELRCDPISGHTALYWYRQSLGQGLEFLIYFQGNSAPDKSGLPSDRFSAERTGGSVSTLTIQRTQQEDSAVYLCASTRMGPNYGYTFGSGTRLTVV.

About this clone itself: Additional DNA sequences in this sample encode the identical CDR3. V and J are TRBV6-6 and TRBJ1-1; 7 nucleotides align to TRBD1. Germline lookup yields CDR1 MNHNY and CDR2 SVGAGI (reference sequence). The CDR3 consists of 13 residues. J was trimmed by 4 bases and V by 2 bases; bases with no gene match: 1. The CDR3: CASSYGQATEAFF. The CDR3 bases are TGTGCCAGCAGTTACGGACAGGCCACTGAAGCTTTCTTT.

V gene TRBV18 combines with J gene TRBJ1-3; 7 bases agree with TRBD1. The CDR3 is 17 residues long. The V segment lost 5 bases and the J segment 1 base; nucleotides outside the gene matches: 11. The V gene's germline CDR1 is KGHSH and CDR2 LQKENI. The CDR3 here is CASSSTQQGISGNTIYF. CDR3 sequence (DNA): TGTGCCAGCTCATCAACGCAACAGGGGATATCTGGAAACACCATATATTTT.

This chain joins TRBV7-8 and TRBJ2-1, with 9 bases matching TRBD2. Germline CDR1 is SGHVS and CDR2 is FQNEAQ. The trim removed 4 bases at V and 5 bases at J, leaving 15 bases unmatched. This CDR3 spans 18 amino acids. The CDR3 is CASSWLPSGSGRHNEQFF. The CDR3 nucleotides are TGTGCCAGCAGCTGGCTCCCGTCGGGGAGCGGGAGGCACAATGAGCAGTTCTTC. Full variable domain (missing parts from reference TRBV7-8 and TRBJ2-1): GAGVSQSPRYKVAKRGQDVALRCDPISGHVSLFWYQQALGQGPEFLTYFQNEAQLDKSGLPSDRFFAERPEGSVSTLKIQRTQQEDSAVYLCASSWLPSGSGRHNEQFFGPGTRLTVL.

This chain uses TRBV27 with TRBJ2-1, with 9 bases aligning to TRBD1. The CDR3 is 15 residues long. V lost 7 bases, J lost 7 bases, and 11 bases stayed unmatched. Germline CDR1 MNHEY, CDR2 SMNVEV (reference sequence). This CDR3 is CASNRFGTGRNEQFF. CDR3 nucleotide sequence: TGTGCCAGCAACAGGTTCGGGACAGGGCGGAATGAGCAGTTCTTC.